The clone carrying this T cell receptor beta chain showed up just a few times. Its antigen remains unidentified. Losses at the gene ends were 0 bases for V and 6 bases for J; bases not matched to a gene: 9. Germline V lookup: CDR1 DFQATT, CDR2 SNEGSKA (reference sequence). This CDR3 has 16 residues. The entry originates in a study of CD8 T cells in ankylosing spondylitis. A quantitative 5'-RACE method, one with molecular barcodes, was used to make TCR beta libraries. TCRdb itself ran the 5' RACE reads through MiXCR, one entry per CDR3 protein. The table lists nearly 250,000 distinct CDR3 sequences, roughly 32% of them singletons. General observations from the study: Disease-linked clones bore a CD8+ phenotype and were relatively rare in peripheral blood. Previous work reported some of these motif variants in the synovial fluid and blood of reactive arthritis.

The genes are TRBV20-1 and TRBJ2-2, with 8 positions matching TRBD1. This sequence was found in a male donor with ankylosing spondylitis or in good health (not recorded which). What was sequenced was blood, either unsorted or a sorted T cell fraction (not recorded which). CDR3 protein: CSARELSRGLAGELFF. As DNA, the CDR3 is TGCAGTGCTAGAGAATTGAGCAGGGGGCTAGCCGGGGAGCTGTTTTTT.